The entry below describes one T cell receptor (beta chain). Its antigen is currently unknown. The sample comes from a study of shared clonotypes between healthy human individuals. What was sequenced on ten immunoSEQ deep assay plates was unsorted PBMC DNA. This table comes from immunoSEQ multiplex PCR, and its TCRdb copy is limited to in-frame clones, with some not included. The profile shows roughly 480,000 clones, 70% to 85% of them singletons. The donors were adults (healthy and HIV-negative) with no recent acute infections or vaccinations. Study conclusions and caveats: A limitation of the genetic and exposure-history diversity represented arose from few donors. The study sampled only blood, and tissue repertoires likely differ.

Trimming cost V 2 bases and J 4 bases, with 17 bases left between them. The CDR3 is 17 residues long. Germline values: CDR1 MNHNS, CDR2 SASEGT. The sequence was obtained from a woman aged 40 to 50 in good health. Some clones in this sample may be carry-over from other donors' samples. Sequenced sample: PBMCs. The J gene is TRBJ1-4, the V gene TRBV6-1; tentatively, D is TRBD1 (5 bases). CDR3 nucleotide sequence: TGTGCCAGCAGTGAATTCAGGGTGCGGCAGGGTAATGAAAAACTGTTTTTT. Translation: CASSEFRVRQGNEKLFF.